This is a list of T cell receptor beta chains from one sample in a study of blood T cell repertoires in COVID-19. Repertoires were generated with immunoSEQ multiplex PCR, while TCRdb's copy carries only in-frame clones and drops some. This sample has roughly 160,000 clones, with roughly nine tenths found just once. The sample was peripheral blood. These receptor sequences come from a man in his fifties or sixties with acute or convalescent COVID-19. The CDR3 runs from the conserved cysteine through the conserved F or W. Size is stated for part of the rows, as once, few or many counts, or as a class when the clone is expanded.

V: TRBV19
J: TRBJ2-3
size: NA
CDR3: CARKPPGLVTDTQYF

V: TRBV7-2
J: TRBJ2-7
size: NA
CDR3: CASSLVWTTYEQYF

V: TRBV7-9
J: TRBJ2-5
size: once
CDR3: CASSEQGAGKTQYF

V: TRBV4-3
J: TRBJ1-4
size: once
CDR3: CASSPQGRPNEKLFF

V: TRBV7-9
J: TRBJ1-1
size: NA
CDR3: CASSARTGEMTEAFF

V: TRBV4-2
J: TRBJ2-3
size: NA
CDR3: CASSQDAGGRTDTQYF

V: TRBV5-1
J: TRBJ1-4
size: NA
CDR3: CASSSNRDEKLFF

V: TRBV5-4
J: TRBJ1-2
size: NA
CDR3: CASSLVTGSNYGYTF

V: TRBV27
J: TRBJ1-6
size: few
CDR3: CASRRQGSYNSPLHF

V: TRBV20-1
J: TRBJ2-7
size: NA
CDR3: CSARSGNEQYF

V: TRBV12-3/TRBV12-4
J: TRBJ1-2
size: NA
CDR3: CASSTTGYGYTF

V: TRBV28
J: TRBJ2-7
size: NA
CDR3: CASSKGQPPYEQYF

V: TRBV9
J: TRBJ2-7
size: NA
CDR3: CASSLTDYEQYF

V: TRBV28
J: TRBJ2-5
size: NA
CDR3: CASSLSGTGTETQYF

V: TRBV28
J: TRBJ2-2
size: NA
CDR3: CASSLIRPLGTGELFF

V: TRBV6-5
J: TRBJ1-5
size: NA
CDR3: CASTSMDWSNQPQHF

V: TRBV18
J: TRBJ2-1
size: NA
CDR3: CASSPGTGVDYNEQFF

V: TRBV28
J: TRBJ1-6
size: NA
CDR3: CASTATGLSPLHF

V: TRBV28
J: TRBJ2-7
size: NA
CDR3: CASSSGGQPFYEQYF

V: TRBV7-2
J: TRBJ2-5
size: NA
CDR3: CASSLGAVASALQETQYF

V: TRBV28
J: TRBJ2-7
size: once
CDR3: CASSLLTGLLYEQYF

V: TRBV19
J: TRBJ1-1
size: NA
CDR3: CASSPGIAEAFF

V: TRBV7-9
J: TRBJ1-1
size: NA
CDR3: CASSLGLKWTEAFF

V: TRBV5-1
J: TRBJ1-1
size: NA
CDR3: CASRGGGEAFF

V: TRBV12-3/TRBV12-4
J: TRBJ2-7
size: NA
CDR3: CASSTGDEQYF

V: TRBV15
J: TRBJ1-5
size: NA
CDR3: CATSRDGQRNQPQHF

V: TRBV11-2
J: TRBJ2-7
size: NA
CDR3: CASSLDTRGQAESYEQYF

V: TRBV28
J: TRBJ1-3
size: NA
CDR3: CASSSAGDRIYSGNTIYF

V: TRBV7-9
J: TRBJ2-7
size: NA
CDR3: CASSSSGSRDEQYF

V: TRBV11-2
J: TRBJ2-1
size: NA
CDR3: CASSLVSSGPPYNEQFF

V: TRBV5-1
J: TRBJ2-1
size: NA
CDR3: CASSLGTGKNNEQFF

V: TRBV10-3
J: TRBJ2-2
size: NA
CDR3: CAISLGLADTGELFF

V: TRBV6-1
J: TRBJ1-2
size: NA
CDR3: CASTIDRANYGYTF

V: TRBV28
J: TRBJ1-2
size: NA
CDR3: CATHRSSNYGYTF

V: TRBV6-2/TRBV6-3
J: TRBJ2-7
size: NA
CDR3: CASSYSASAGYEQYF

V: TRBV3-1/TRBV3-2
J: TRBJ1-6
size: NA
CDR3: CASSQDFRGSYNSPLHF

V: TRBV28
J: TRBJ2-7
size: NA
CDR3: CASGLAGFYEQYF

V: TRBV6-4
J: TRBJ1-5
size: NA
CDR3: CASSVEYGNQPQHF

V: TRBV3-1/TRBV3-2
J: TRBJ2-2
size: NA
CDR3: CASSQGGYTGELFF

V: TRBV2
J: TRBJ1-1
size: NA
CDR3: CASTLTGGTEAFF

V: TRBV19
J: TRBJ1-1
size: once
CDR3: CASSIRGSTEAFF

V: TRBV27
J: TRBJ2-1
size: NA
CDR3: CASSSRTSGAAYNEQFF